This T cell receptor beta chain stems from a study of CD8 T cells in ankylosing spondylitis. By quantitative 5'-RACE with molecular barcodes, the TCR beta libraries were made. TCRdb used MiXCR to reprocess the 5' RACE reads, holding one entry per CDR3 protein. The profile covers around 340,000 distinct CDR3 sequences, with approximately 22% appearing a single time and around 14% taken by the ten largest. This clonotype was recorded a few times. The antigen remains unidentified. General study results and limits: Existing reports had already noted some motif variants in reactive arthritis synovial fluid and blood. Reportedly, matched ankylosing spondylitis synovial fluid was significantly enriched for disease-linked clones.

The CDR3 runs to 11 residues. V was shortened by 8 bases and J by 8 bases, with 7 bases between the two germline ends. Germline CDR1 is SGHAT and CDR2 is FQNNGV. The specimen sequenced was blood, either unsorted or a sorted T cell fraction (not recorded which). The clonotype comes from a male donor with ankylosing spondylitis or in good health (not recorded which). The V and J genes are TRBV11-2 and TRBJ1-6; unclear D gene. The CDR3 is CASAGYSPLHF. CDR3 nucleotide sequence: TGTGCCAGCGCGGGTTATTCACCCCTCCACTTT.